Below are 16 T cell receptor beta chains sequenced from a single sample in a study of T cells in women clearing cervical HPV infection. Method: immunoSEQ multiplex PCR; TCRdb's copy keeps in-frame clones and lacks some. This sample's clone table lists fewer than 40,000 clones. The sample taken for sequencing was blood buffy coat. The receptors were sampled from a woman between 18 and 69 years old with a cervical HPV16 infection that either progressed to CIN3+ or cleared (not recorded which).

With regard to this clone: The read stops 3 residues short of the end of the CDR3; the missing end is completed from the germline J gene. V usage is TRBV12-3 or TRBV12-4 and J usage is TRBJ2-4, with 11 bases aligning to TRBD2. This CDR3 comprises 16 residues. V lost 0 bases and J lost 6; bases outside the gene matches: 4. Incomplete CDR3 DNA: TGTGCCAGCAGTTTAGCTAGCGGGGGGGTGGGAAACATT. Translation gives CASSLASGGVGNI. The whole CDR3 protein reads CASSLASGGVGNIQYF.

Notes on this clone: The read finishes 3 residues shy of the CDR3 end, and the germline J gene is used to complete it. The chain joins TRBV19 to TRBJ2-1; TRBD2 might be the D (6 bases). Germline V gives CDR1 LNHDA, CDR2 SQIVND (reference sequence). This CDR3 contains 16 residues. V was trimmed by 3 bases and J by 3 bases, leaving 15 bases between them. The CDR3 sequence: CASSMAGSRNYNEQFF. The sequenced part of the CDR3 DNA is TGTGCCAGTAGTATGGCGGGATCGAGAAACTACAATGAG.

Regarding this clone: The missing CDR3 end, 3 residues past where the read stops, is filled in from the germline J gene. The rearrangement joins TRBV20-1 to TRBJ2-4; no definite D call. This CDR3 comprises 13 residues. Trimming cost V 0 bases and J 6 bases, with 9 bases left between them. Germline V CDR1 and CDR2: DFQATT, SNEGSKA (reference sequence). The DNA read from the CDR3 is TGCAGTGCTAGAGATGTGCGGATAAACATT. The encoded protein is CSARDVRINI. In full, the CDR3 reads CSARDVRINIQYF.

Points on this clone: Because the CDR3's place on the DNA is in doubt, the DNA is left out and the CDR3 is given as listed by TCRdb. The V call is TRBV19, the J call TRBJ2-5; the table's D call, TRBD1, was not checked against the DNA. The CDR3 comprises 15 residues, both ends counted. Germline CDR1 and CDR2: LNHDA and SQIVND (reference sequence). The CDR3 reads CASSPGTGFLETQYF.

Turning to this clone: With the read ending 3 residues before the CDR3 end, the germline J gene is used to fill in that end. V gene TRBV11-2 combines with J gene TRBJ1-2; D possibly corresponds to TRBD1 (6 bases). V lost 0 bases and J lost 6, with 14 bases in between. Per germline, CDR1 SGHAT and CDR2 FQNNGV. CDR3 size: 15 residues. The CDR3: CASSLDFGGADGYTF. The CDR3 DNA, read in part, is TGTGCCAGCAGCTTAGATTTTGGGGGGGCTGATGGC.

The chain's CDR3 is CASSQQASPYEQYF. The covered CDR3 bases are TGTGCCAGCAGCCAGCAGGCGTCCCCCTACGAG. The chain couples TRBV7-9 to TRBJ2-7; D is undetermined. The CDR3 end falls 3 residues outside the read, so it is completed with the germline J gene. Germline CDR1 is SEHNR and CDR2 is FQNEAQ (reference sequence). The CDR3 consists of 14 residues. V dropped 5 bases and J dropped 2 bases, with 13 bases sitting between them.

With respect to this clone: The read stops 3 residues short of the end of the CDR3; the missing end is completed from the germline J gene. The chain joins TRBV18 to TRBJ1-2; TRBD1 matches at 7 bases. The CDR3 totals 15 residues. CDR1 is KGHSH and CDR2 is LQKENI in the germline V gene. The CDR3 is CASSRGRDRTYDYTF. Partial CDR3 DNA: TGTGCCAGCTCACGGGGCCGGGACAGAACCTACGAC.

With respect to this clone: The CDR3 end falls 3 residues outside the read, so it is completed with the germline J gene. V usage is TRBV20-1 and J usage is TRBJ2-1, with 10 bases aligning to TRBD2. This CDR3 contains 15 residues. V gave up 1 base and J gave up 5 bases; unmatched junction bases: 5. The germline gives CDR1 DFQATT, CDR2 SNEGSKA (reference sequence). The sequenced part of the CDR3 DNA is TGCAGTGCTAGAGGACTAGCGGGCTACCACAATGAG. This translates into CSARGLAGYHNE. From start to end, the CDR3 is CSARGLAGYHNEQFF.

Note on this clone: The read gets to within 3 residues of the CDR3 end, and the germline J gene fills in the rest. The rearrangement uses TRBV7-3 and TRBJ2-5; 7 bases fit TRBD2. This CDR3 contains 15 residues. Per germline, CDR1 SGHTA and CDR2 FQGTGA. Trimming cost V 4 bases and J 1 base; bases outside gene matches: 6. Partial CDR3 DNA: TGTGCCAGCAGCTCGAGCGGGGCCCCCCAAGAGACC. It codes for CASSSSGAPQET. In full, the CDR3 is CASSSSGAPQETQYF.

For this clone: The read gets to within 3 residues of the CDR3 end, and the germline J gene fills in the rest. This chain joins TRBV7-3 and TRBJ1-2; D gene ambiguous. CDR1 and CDR2 (germline): SGHTA, FQGTGA. CDR3 size: 17 residues. V shed 5 bases and J shed 5 bases, with 24 bases lying between them. The CDR3 DNA, read in part, is TGTGCCAGCAGCCCGACTGCGGGGTCAGAGTTGACATATGGC. Amino acids: CASSPTAGSELTYG. The CDR3 in its entirety is CASSPTAGSELTYGYTF.

The part of the CDR3 DNA that was read is TGTGCCAGCAGTGAAAACACTGTAGGGTTCGGAGAG. Amino acids: CASSENTVGFGE. The full CDR3 is CASSENTVGFGELFF. The V and J genes are TRBV6-1 and TRBJ2-2; D call uncertain. The read falls 3 residues short of the CDR3 end, and the missing part is taken from the germline J gene. In germline, CDR1 is MNHNS, CDR2 SASEGT. The CDR3 is 15 residues long.

Remarks on this clone: The junction departs from the called germline gene at one end, perhaps through a read error. The missing CDR3 end, 3 residues past where the read stops, is filled in from the germline J gene. This chain joins TRBV20-1 and TRBJ2-3, with 8 bases matching TRBD1. The CDR3 extends over 14 amino acids. Per the germline V gene, CDR1 is DFQATT and CDR2 is SNEGSKA (reference sequence). The CDR3 loop reads CSARDRGGSDTQYF. CDR3 bases read: TGCAGTGCGAGAGACAGGGGCGGCTCAGATACG.

A word on this clone: The CDR3 end lies 3 residues beyond the end of the read and is filled in from the germline J gene. V and J are TRBV7-3 and TRBJ2-5; possible D gene TRBD2, 6 bases. Trimming cost V 2 bases and J 1 base, with 11 bases left between them. The CDR3 is made up of 15 amino acids. Germline loops: CDR1 SGHTA, CDR2 FQGTGA. The CDR3 loop reads CASSLSAGLQETQYF. The part of the CDR3 DNA that was read is TGTGCCAGCAGCTTATCGGCGGGGCTCCAAGAGACC.

CDR3 residues: CAWSGQETNYGYTF. The sequenced part of the CDR3 DNA is TGTGCCTGGAGTGGACAGGAAACTAACTATGGC. The J gene is TRBJ1-2, the V gene TRBV30, with a weak D call TRBD1 (6 bases). The read halts 3 residues ahead of the CDR3 end, with the missing end drawn from the germline J gene. CDR3 length: 14 amino acids. V was cut by 1 base and J by 0 bases, with 9 bases left in between. CDR1 is GTSNPN and CDR2 is SVGIG in the germline V gene (reference sequence).

Of note for this clone: The read halts 3 residues ahead of the CDR3 end, with the missing end drawn from the germline J gene. V is TRBV18 and J is TRBJ2-1; the match to TRBD1 covers 8 bases. V trimming: 3 bases; J trimming: 4 bases; junction bases outside the gene matches: 5. The CDR3 has 15 amino acids. Germline V CDR1 and CDR2: KGHSH, LQKENI. The CDR3 bases that were read are TGTGCCAGCTCACCGGACAGGGCCCAATACAATGAG. This codes for CASSPDRAQYNE. The complete CDR3 reads CASSPDRAQYNEQFF.

For this clone: Read coverage stops 3 residues before the CDR3 terminus; the germline J gene supplies the remainder. The genes are TRBV5-4 and TRBJ2-1, with a possible D match to TRBD2 (6 bases). The CDR3 consists of 15 residues. Trimming took 2 bases from V and 2 from J, leaving 11 bases between them. Per the germline V gene, CDR1 is SGHNT and CDR2 is YYREEE (reference sequence). The CDR3 sequence: CASSFRDSPYNEQFF. CDR3 DNA (partial): TGTGCCAGCAGCTTTAGGGACTCTCCCTACAATGAG.